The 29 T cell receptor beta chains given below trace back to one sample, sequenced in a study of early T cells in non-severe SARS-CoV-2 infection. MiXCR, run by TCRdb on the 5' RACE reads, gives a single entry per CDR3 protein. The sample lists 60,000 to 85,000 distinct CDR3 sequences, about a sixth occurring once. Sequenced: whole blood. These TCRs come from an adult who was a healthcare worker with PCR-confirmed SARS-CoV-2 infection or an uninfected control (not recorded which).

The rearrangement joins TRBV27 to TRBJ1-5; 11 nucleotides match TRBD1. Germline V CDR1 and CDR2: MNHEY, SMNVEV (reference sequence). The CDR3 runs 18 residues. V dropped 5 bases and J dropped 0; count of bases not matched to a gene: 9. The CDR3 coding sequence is TGTGCCAGCAGTCCTCGGACAGGGGGCGGACGTAGCAATCAGCCCCAGCATTTT. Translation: CASSPRTGGGRSNQPQHF.

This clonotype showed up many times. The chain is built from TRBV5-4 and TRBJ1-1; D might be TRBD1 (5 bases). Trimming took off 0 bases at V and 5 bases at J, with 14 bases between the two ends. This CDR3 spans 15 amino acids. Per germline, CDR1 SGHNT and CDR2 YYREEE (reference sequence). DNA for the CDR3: TGTGCCAGCAGCTTGGTAGGGGTTTTCGAAACTGAAGCTTTCTTT. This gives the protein CASSLVGVFETEAFF. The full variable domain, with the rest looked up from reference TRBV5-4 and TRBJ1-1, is ETGVTQSPTHLIKTRGQQVTLRCSSQSGHNTVSWYQQALGQGPQFIFQYYREEENGRGNFPPRFSGLQFPNYSSELNVNALELDDSALYLCASSLVGVFETEAFFGQGTRLTVV.

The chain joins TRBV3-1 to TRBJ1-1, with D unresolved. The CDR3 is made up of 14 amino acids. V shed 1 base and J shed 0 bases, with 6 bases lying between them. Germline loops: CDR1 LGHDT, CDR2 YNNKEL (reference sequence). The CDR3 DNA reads TGTGCCAGCAGCCAAGGGGTCCTGAACACTGAAGCTTTCTTT. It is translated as CASSQGVLNTEAFF.

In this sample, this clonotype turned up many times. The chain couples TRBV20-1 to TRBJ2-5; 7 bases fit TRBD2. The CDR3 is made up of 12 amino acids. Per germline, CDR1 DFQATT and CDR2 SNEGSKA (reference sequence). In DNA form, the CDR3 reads TGCGGGGGGGGAGTCGGCCAAGAGACCCAGTACTTC. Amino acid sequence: CGGGVGQETQYF.

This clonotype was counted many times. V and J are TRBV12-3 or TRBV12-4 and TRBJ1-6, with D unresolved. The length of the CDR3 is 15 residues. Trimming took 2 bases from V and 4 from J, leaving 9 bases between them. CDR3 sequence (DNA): TGTGCCAGCAGTTTACGTGCAGATTATAATTCACCCCTCCACTTT. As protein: CASSLRADYNSPLHF.

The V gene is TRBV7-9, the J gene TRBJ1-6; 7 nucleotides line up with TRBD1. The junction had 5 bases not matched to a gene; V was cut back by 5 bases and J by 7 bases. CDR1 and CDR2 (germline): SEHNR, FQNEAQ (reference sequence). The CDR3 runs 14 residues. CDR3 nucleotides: TGTGCCAGCAGCCGCCGGGACAGAAATTCACCCCTCCACTTT. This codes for CASSRRDRNSPLHF.

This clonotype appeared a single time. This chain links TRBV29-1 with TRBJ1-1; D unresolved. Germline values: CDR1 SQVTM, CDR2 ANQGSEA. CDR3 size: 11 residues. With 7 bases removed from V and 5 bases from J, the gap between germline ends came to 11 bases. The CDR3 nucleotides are TGCAGCGGCGTCGTTGGAACTGAAGCTTTCTTT. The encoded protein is CSGVVGTEAFF.

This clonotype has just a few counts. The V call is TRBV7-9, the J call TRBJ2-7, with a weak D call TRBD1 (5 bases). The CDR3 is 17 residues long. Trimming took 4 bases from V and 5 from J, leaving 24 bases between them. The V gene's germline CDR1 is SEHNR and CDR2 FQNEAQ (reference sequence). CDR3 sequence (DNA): TGTGCCAGCAGCTCTACACGACAAAGAAGACAGTTCGACGAGCAGTACTTC. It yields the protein CASSSTRQRRQFDEQYF.

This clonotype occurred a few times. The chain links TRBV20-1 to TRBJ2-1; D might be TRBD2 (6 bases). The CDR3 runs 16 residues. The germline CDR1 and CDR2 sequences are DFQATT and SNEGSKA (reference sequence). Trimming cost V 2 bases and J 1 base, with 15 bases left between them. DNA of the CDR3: TGCAGTGCTAGACGAACCTCTAGCGCTTCCTACAATGAGCAGTTCTTC. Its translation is CSARRTSSASYNEQFF.

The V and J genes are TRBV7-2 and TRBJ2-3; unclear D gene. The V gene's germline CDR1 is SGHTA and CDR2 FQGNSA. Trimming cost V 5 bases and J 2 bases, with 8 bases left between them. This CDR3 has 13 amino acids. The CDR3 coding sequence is TGTGCCAGCAGCCAAAGGACCACAGATACGCAGTATTTT. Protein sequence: CASSQRTTDTQYF.

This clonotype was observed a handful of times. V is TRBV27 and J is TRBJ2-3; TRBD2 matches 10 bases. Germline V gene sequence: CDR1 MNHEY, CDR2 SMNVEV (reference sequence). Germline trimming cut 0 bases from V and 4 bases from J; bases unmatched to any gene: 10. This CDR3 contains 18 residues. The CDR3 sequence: CASSLSRGLARRADTQYF. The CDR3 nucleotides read TGTGCCAGCAGTTTATCGAGGGGACTAGCGCGGAGGGCAGATACGCAGTATTTT.

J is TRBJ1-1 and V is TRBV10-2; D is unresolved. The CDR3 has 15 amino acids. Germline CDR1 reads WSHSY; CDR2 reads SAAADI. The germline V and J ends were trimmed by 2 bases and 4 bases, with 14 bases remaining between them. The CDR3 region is CASSEVAGMGTEAFF. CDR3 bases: TGCGCCAGCAGTGAGGTAGCGGGGATGGGCACTGAAGCTTTCTTT.

This CDR3 is CSVLWSSDEQYF. For the CDR3, the DNA is TGCAGCGTTCTTTGGTCTAGCGACGAGCAGTACTTC. The J gene is TRBJ2-7, the V gene TRBV29-1; D perhaps matches TRBD2 (6 bases). The germline V gene has CDR1 SQVTM and CDR2 ANQGSEA. This CDR3 contains 12 residues. With 5 bases removed from V and 5 bases from J, the gap between germline ends came to 13 bases.

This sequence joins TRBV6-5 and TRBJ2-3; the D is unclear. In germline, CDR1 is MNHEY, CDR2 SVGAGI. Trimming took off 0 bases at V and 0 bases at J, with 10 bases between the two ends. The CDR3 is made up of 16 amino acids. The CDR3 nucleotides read TGTGCCAGCAGTTACTCTCCGTCGACTAGCACAGATACGCAGTATTTT. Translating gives CASSYSPSTSTDTQYF.

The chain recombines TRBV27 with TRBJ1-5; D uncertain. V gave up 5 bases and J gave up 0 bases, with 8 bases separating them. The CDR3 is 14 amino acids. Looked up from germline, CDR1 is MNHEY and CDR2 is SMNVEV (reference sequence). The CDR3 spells CASSRTNSNQPQHF. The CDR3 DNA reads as TGTGCCAGCAGTCGAACTAATAGCAATCAGCCCCAGCATTTT.

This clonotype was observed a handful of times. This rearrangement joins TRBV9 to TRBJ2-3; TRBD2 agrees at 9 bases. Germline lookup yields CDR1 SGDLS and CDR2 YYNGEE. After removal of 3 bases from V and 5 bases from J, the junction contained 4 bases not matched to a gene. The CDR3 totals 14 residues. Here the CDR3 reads CASSGLAARDTQYF. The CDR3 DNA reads TGTGCCAGCAGCGGACTAGCGGCGCGAGATACGCAGTATTTT.

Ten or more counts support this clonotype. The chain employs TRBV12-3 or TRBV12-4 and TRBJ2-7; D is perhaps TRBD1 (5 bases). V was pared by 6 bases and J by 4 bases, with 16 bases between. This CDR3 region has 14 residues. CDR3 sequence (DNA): TGTGCCAGCAGCGTCGACAGTGACCTGTACGAGCAGTACTTC. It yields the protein CASSVDSDLYEQYF.

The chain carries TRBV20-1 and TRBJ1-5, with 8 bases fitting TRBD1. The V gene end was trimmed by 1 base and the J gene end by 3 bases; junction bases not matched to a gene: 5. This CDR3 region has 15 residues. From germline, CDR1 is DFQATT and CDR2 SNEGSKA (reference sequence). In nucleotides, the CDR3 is TGCAGTGCTAGAGCCACAGGGGGATACAATCAGCCCCAGCATTTT. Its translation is CSARATGGYNQPQHF.

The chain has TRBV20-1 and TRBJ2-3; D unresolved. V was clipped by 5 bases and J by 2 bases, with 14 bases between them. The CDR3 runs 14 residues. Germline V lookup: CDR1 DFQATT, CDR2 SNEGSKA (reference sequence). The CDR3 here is CSAAEYQPTDTQYF. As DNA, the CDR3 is TGCAGTGCTGCGGAGTACCAACCCACAGATACGCAGTATTTT.

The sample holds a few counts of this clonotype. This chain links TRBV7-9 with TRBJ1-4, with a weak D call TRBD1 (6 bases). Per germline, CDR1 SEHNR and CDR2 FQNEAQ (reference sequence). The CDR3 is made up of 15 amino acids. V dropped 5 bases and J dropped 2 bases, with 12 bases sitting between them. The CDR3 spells CASSVLTGTNEKLFF. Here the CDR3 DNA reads TGTGCCAGCAGCGTTCTGACAGGCACTAATGAAAAACTGTTTTTT.

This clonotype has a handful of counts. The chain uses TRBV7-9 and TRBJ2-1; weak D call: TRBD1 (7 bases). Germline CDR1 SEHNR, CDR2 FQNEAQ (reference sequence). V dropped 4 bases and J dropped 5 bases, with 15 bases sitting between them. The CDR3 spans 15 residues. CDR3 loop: CASSSRGQGDNEQFF. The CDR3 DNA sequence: TGTGCCAGCAGCTCCCGGGGGCAGGGGGACAATGAGCAGTTCTTC.

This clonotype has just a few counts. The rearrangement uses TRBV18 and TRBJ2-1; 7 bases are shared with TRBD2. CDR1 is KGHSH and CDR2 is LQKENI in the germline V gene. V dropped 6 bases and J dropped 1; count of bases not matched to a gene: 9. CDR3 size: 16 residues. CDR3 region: CASSQKLAESYNEQFF. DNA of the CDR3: TGTGCCAGCTCGCAAAAGCTAGCGGAATCCTACAATGAGCAGTTCTTC.

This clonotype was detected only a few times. The CDR3 reads CASSFTTGGLYEQYF. The CDR3 region has the DNA TGTGCCAGCAGCTTCACAACAGGGGGCCTTTACGAGCAGTACTTC. This sequence joins TRBV7-8 and TRBJ2-7, with TRBD1 matching over 9 bases. This CDR3 has 15 amino acids. The V and J ends lost 3 bases and 4 bases, in that order; junction bases with no gene match: 7. The germline CDR1 and CDR2 sequences are SGHVS and FQNEAQ.

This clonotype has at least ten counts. CDR3 DNA sequence: TGTGCGAGCCGCAGGGGGGCTGATAATTCACCCCTCCACTTT. It specifies CASRRGADNSPLHF. The chain combines TRBV12-3 or TRBV12-4 with TRBJ1-6, with 7 nucleotides matching TRBD1. This CDR3 spans 14 amino acids.

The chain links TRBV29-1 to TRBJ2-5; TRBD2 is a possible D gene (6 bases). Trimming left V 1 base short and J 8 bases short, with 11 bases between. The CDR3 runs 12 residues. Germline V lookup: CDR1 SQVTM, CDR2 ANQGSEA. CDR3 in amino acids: CSVEGAGGTQYF. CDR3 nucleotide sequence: TGCAGCGTTGAAGGGGCCGGGGGAACCCAGTACTTC.

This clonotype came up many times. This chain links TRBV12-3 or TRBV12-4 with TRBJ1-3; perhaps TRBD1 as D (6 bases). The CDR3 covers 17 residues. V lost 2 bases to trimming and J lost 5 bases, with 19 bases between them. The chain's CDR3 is CASSLTLQGFDRNTIYF. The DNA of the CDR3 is TGTGCCAGCAGTTTAACCCTACAGGGTTTTGATAGAAACACCATATATTTT.

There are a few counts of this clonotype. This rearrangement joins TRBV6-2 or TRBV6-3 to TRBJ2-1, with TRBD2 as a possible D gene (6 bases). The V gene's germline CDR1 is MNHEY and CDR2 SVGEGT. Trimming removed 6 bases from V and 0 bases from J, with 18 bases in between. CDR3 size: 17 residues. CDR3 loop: CASSAASAGRSYNEQFF. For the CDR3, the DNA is TGTGCCAGCAGCGCTGCTAGCGCTGGCCGCTCCTACAATGAGCAGTTCTTC.

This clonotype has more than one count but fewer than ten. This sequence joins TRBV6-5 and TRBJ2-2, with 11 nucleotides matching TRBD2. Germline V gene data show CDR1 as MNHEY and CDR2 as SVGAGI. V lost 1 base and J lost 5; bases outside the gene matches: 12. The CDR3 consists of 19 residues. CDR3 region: CASSYWWSSVAGGTGELFF. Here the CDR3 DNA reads TGTGCCAGCAGTTACTGGTGGTCTTCGGTAGCGGGAGGGACCGGGGAGCTGTTTTTT.

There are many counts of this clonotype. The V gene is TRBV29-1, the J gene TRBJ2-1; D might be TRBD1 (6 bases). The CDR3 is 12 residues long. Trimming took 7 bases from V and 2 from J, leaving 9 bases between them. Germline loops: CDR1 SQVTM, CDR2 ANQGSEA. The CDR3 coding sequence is TGCAGCGCAGGGACAACCTACAATGAGCAGTTCTTC. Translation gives CSAGTTYNEQFF.